Below, 32 T cell receptor beta chains from the same sample are listed, as sequenced in a study of blood T cell repertoires in COVID-19. TCRdb keeps only in-frame clones here, not all; method: immunoSEQ multiplex PCR. This table has some 87,000 clones, roughly 90% appearing once. Sequencing input: peripheral blood. These receptors all stem from a human donor with COVID-19, enrolled during active disease. The donor label of this sample is uncertain.

The chain employs TRBV19 and TRBJ2-7; 7 bases are a match to TRBD2. Germline CDR1 LNHDA, CDR2 SQIVND (reference sequence). The CDR3 has 14 amino acids. With V trimmed by 5 bases and J by 6 bases, 10 bases remained unmatched. The CDR3 protein is CASSAPPERGEQYF. The CDR3 coding sequence is TGTGCCAGTAGTGCCCCCCCCGAGCGGGGCGAGCAGTACTTC.

The V and J genes are TRBV2 and TRBJ2-7; 7 bases are shared with TRBD1. The CDR3 covers 12 residues. The junction had 2 bases not matched to a gene; V was cut back by 6 bases and J by 3 bases. Germline CDR1 is SNHLY and CDR2 is FYNNEI. The CDR3 protein is CASRGQSYEQYF. The CDR3 DNA reads as TGTGCCAGCAGGGGACAGAGCTACGAGCAGTACTTC.

The CDR3 loop reads CASSLTPRFGYTF. CDR3 sequence (DNA): TGTGCCAGCAGCTTAACCCCCAGGTTTGGCTACACCTTC. This chain uses TRBV7-9 with TRBJ1-2; D unclear. The CDR3 is made up of 13 amino acids. V dropped 2 bases and J dropped 7 bases, with 11 bases sitting between them. Germline V gene lookup returns CDR1 SEHNR and CDR2 FQNEAQ (reference sequence).

The chain is built from TRBV5-5 and TRBJ2-7; 9 bases are a match to TRBD1. Per the germline V gene, CDR1 is SGHKS and CDR2 is YYEKEE (reference sequence). The junction had 4 bases not matched to a gene; V was cut back by 0 bases and J by 6 bases. The CDR3 runs to 14 residues. This CDR3 is CASSLGGQGGEQYF. CDR3 DNA sequence: TGTGCCAGCAGCTTGGGGGGACAGGGAGGCGAGCAGTACTTC.

V usage is TRBV28 and J usage is TRBJ1-2; unclear D gene. The CDR3 extends over 12 amino acids. Germline CDR1 MDHEN, CDR2 SYDVKM. The V end lost 3 bases, the J end lost 5 bases, and 7 bases lay between the germline ends. CDR3 sequence (DNA): TGTGCCAGCAGTTTTTCCATGTATGGCTACACCTTC. Protein: CASSFSMYGYTF.

This chain links TRBV29-1 with TRBJ1-1; TRBD1 might be the D (5 bases). Germline V lookup: CDR1 SQVTM, CDR2 ANQGSEA. There are 13 residues in the CDR3. Trimming cost V 4 bases and J 1 base, with 10 bases left between them. This CDR3 reads CSVGWGRNTEAFF. The CDR3 coding sequence is TGCAGCGTTGGCTGGGGCAGGAACACTGAAGCTTTCTTT.

The chain links TRBV10-3 to TRBJ1-1; 7 nucleotides line up with TRBD1. Germline CDR1 ENHRY, CDR2 SYGVKD. V lost 6 bases to trimming and J lost 1 base; unmatched junction nucleotides: 5. The CDR3 length is 14 residues. DNA for the CDR3: TGTGCCATCAGCCAGGACAGGACGAACACTGAAGCTTTCTTT. The encoded protein is CAISQDRTNTEAFF.

This rearrangement joins TRBV9 to TRBJ2-5, with D tentatively TRBD2 (5 bases). This CDR3 region has 13 residues. V was shortened by 7 bases and J by 2 bases, with 12 bases between the two germline ends. Germline CDR1 is SGDLS and CDR2 is YYNGEE. The CDR3 reads CASRFGNQETQYF. The CDR3 DNA follows: TGTGCCAGCCGATTCGGGAATCAAGAGACCCAGTACTTC.

This rearrangement joins TRBV25-1 to TRBJ2-5; 9 bases agree with TRBD2. The germline gives CDR1 MGHDK, CDR2 SYGVNS. The V and J ends lost 4 bases and 3 bases, in that order; junction bases with no gene match: 9. CDR3 length: 16 residues. Here the CDR3 reads CASSGPGASGEETQYF. The CDR3 coding sequence is TGTGCCAGCAGTGGGCCCGGGGCTAGCGGGGAAGAGACCCAGTACTTC.

This chain joins TRBV6-2 or TRBV6-3 and TRBJ2-1; D unresolved. Germline loops: CDR1 MNHEY, CDR2 SVGEGT. Trimming stripped 2 bases from V and 6 bases from J, with 11 bases between. The CDR3 is 14 residues long. CDR3 protein: CASSYLSIGNEQFF. The CDR3, as DNA: TGTGCCAGCAGTTACCTAAGTATCGGCAATGAGCAGTTCTTC.

The J gene is TRBJ2-1, the V gene TRBV7-8, with D uncertain. V lost 1 base, J lost 5 bases, and 6 bases lay in between. The CDR3 extends over 13 amino acids. Germline V CDR1 and CDR2: SGHVS, FQNEAQ. The CDR3 region has the DNA TGTGCCAGCAGCTTAGGACAAAACAATGAGCAGTTCTTC. It translates to CASSLGQNNEQFF.

The CDR3 loop is CASFRGQGTYEQYF. The CDR3 DNA sequence: TGTGCCAGCTTTAGGGGACAGGGTACCTACGAGCAGTACTTC. The chain recombines TRBV28 with TRBJ2-7; 9 bases match TRBD1. Germline V CDR1 and CDR2: MDHEN, SYDVKM. V shed 8 bases and J 2 bases; nucleotides not matched to a gene: 7. The length of the CDR3 is 14 residues.

The chain joins TRBV11-2 to TRBJ2-7; D is uncertain. The CDR3 is 12 amino acids. The germline V gene encodes CDR1 SGHAT and CDR2 FQNNGV. Trimming shortened V by 4 bases and J by 0 bases, and 4 bases separated the two germline ends. The CDR3 spells CASSSSSYEQYF. The CDR3 DNA sequence: TGTGCCAGCAGCTCGTCCTCCTACGAGCAGTACTTC. Based on the CDR3 plus reference TRBV11-2 and TRBJ2-7, the full variable domain is EAGVAQSPRYKIIEKRQSVAFWCNPISGHATLYWYQQILGQGPKLLIQFQNNGVVDDSQLPKDRFSAERLKGVDSTLKIQPAKLEDSAVYLCASSSSSYEQYFGPGTRLTVT.

The chain carries TRBV4-1 and TRBJ1-4; maybe TRBD1 (6 bases). This CDR3 spans 16 amino acids. The germline V and J ends were trimmed by 4 bases and 3 bases, with 15 bases remaining between them. Germline-derived CDR1 and CDR2 are MGHRA and YSYEKL. The CDR3: CASSLTQGRANEKLFF. DNA of the CDR3: TGCGCCAGCAGCCTGACGCAGGGGCGGGCTAATGAAAAACTGTTTTTT.

The chain couples TRBV6-5 to TRBJ2-3; TRBD2 might be the D (6 bases). Germline V gene sequence: CDR1 MNHEY, CDR2 SVGAGI. The CDR3 length is 14 residues. V was pared by 5 bases and J by 2 bases, with 11 bases between. CDR3: CASSPGTVTDTQYF. CDR3 DNA sequence: TGTGCCAGCAGTCCAGGGACTGTCACAGATACGCAGTATTTT.

The chain recombines TRBV2 with TRBJ2-7; D might be TRBD2 (6 bases). Per germline, CDR1 SNHLY and CDR2 FYNNEI. The V gene lost 6 bases and the J gene lost 0 bases, with 15 bases spanning the gap. The length of the CDR3 is 15 residues. CDR3 sequence: CASRRLVTSSYEQYF. The CDR3 DNA reads as TGTGCCAGCAGGAGACTAGTCACCTCCTCCTACGAGCAGTACTTC.

This chain links TRBV20-1 with TRBJ2-1, with 13 bases matching TRBD2. V was clipped by 3 bases and J by 4 bases; unmatched bases: 3. CDR1 is DFQATT, CDR2 SNEGSKA, per germline (reference sequence). The CDR3 loop spans 15 amino acids. The CDR3 DNA is TGCAGTGCTAGTGGGACTAGCGGGGCGTACAATGAGCAGTTCTTC. It yields the protein CSASGTSGAYNEQFF.

The genes are TRBV19 and TRBJ1-6, with no clear D. The V gene lost 6 bases and the J gene lost 7 bases, with 10 bases spanning the gap. The CDR3 is 13 residues long. The germline V gene encodes CDR1 LNHDA and CDR2 SQIVND (reference sequence). In DNA form, the CDR3 reads TGTGCCAGTAGCTGGCGGTTGAATTCACCCCTCCACTTT. Its protein product is CASSWRLNSPLHF. The full variable domain, rest sourced from reference TRBV19 and TRBJ1-6, is DGGITQSPKYLFRKEGQNVTLSCEQNLNHDAMYWYRQDPGQGLRLIYYSQIVNDFQKGDIAEGYSVSREKKESFPLTVTSAQKNPTAFYLCASSWRLNSPLHFGNGTRLTVT.

This sequence joins TRBV29-1 and TRBJ2-7; a weak D match, TRBD2 (5 bases). Looked up from germline, CDR1 is SQVTM and CDR2 is ANQGSEA. Between the trimmed V and J ends, which lost 1 base and 2 bases, there was a span of 24 bases. This CDR3 has 18 residues. This CDR3 reads CSVEVPQTKGLNPYEQYF. CDR3 bases: TGCAGCGTTGAAGTGCCCCAGACTAAGGGTCTCAATCCCTACGAGCAGTACTTC.

This chain connects TRBV6-2 or TRBV6-3 to TRBJ1-5; D not certain. V lost 6 bases and J lost 1, with 16 bases in between. The CDR3 runs to 16 residues. CDR1 is MNHEY and CDR2 is SVGEGT in the germline V gene. This CDR3 is CASSETGWLSNQPQHF. The CDR3 bases are TGTGCCAGCAGCGAGACCGGGTGGTTGAGCAATCAGCCCCAGCATTTT.

The V gene is TRBV18, the J gene TRBJ1-3; D ambiguous. The CDR3 spans 16 residues. Germline V gene sequence: CDR1 KGHSH, CDR2 LQKENI. Between the trimmed V and J ends, which lost 1 base and 0 bases, there was a span of 10 bases. The CDR3 sequence: CASSPLSAVSGNTIYF. For the CDR3, the DNA is TGTGCCAGCTCACCACTTTCCGCAGTCTCTGGAAACACCATATATTTT.

The chain joins TRBV28 to TRBJ1-3; D gene uncertain. This CDR3 is 13 amino acids long. The germline V and J ends were trimmed by 6 bases and 0 bases, with 6 bases remaining between them. The germline gives CDR1 MDHEN, CDR2 SYDVKM. The CDR3 sequence is CASRRGSGNTIYF. CDR3 coding DNA: TGTGCCAGCAGACGGGGCTCTGGAAACACCATATATTTT.

The chain combines TRBV9 with TRBJ2-2, with D possibly TRBD1 on 6 matching bases. Per germline, CDR1 SGDLS and CDR2 YYNGEE. The CDR3 totals 16 residues. V gave up 0 bases and J gave up 5 bases, with 14 bases separating them. CDR3 sequence reads: CASSVDAGVGTGELFF. CDR3 DNA: TGTGCCAGCAGCGTAGACGCAGGGGTAGGGACCGGGGAGCTGTTTTTT.

The chain uses TRBV2 and TRBJ2-7; a weak D match, TRBD2 (6 bases). The CDR3 loop spans 14 amino acids. The germline V gene has CDR1 SNHLY and CDR2 FYNNEI. Trimming removed 5 bases at V and 1 base at J, with 12 bases between. The CDR3 loop reads CASSRDSASYEQYF. CDR3 sequence (DNA): TGTGCCAGCAGTCGGGACTCCGCGTCCTACGAGCAGTACTTC.

The rearrangement uses TRBV29-1 and TRBJ2-3; weak D call: TRBD1 (6 bases). The CDR3 is made up of 15 amino acids. Trimming cost V 6 bases and J 2 bases, with 18 bases left between them. Germline values: CDR1 SQVTM, CDR2 ANQGSEA. For the CDR3, the DNA is TGCAGCGTGTCACCGGGACAAGGACTCACAGATACGCAGTATTTT. Translated, it gives CSVSPGQGLTDTQYF.

In this sample, this clone turned up once. This chain uses TRBV29-1 with TRBJ2-5; D is uncertain. The germline CDR1 and CDR2 sequences are SQVTM and ANQGSEA. Between the trimmed V and J ends, which lost 4 bases and 1 base, there was a span of 7 bases. The CDR3 has 12 amino acids. Here the CDR3 DNA reads TGCAGCGTTGGACAAATCCAAGAGACCCAGTACTTC. This encodes CSVGQIQETQYF.

The chain has TRBV30 and TRBJ1-2, with D unclear. Trimming cost V 2 bases and J 7 bases, with 17 bases left between them. Germline V gene lookup returns CDR1 GTSNPN and CDR2 SVGIG (reference sequence). The CDR3 sequence is 14 residues long. CDR3 loop: CAWSRRPGWGGYTF. The CDR3 nucleotides are TGTGCCTGGAGTCGGAGGCCTGGGTGGGGTGGCTACACCTTC.

This chain connects TRBV3-1 (or the pseudogene TRBV3-2) to TRBJ2-6, with D hard to call. CDR1 LGHDT and CDR2 YNNKEL come from the germline V gene (reference sequence). The CDR3 covers 17 residues. V lost 8 bases and J 0 bases, leaving 17 bases between the germline ends. The CDR3 nucleotides read TGTGCCAGCGGGCTTTCTCTCGACGGCTCTGGGGCCAACGTCCTGACTTTC. Translated, it gives CASGLSLDGSGANVLTF.

In nucleotides, the CDR3 is TGTGCCAGCAGTCAACAGGGTCTCGTTGATCAGCCCCAGCATTTT. Its translation is CASSQQGLVDQPQHF. The gene calls are TRBV2 and TRBJ1-5; a weak D match, TRBD1 (6 bases). The CDR3 is made up of 15 amino acids. V gave up 5 bases and J gave up 5 bases, with 16 bases separating them. Germline CDR1 SNHLY, CDR2 FYNNEI.

The chain is built from TRBV12-5 and TRBJ1-5; 8 positions match TRBD1. CDR1 LGHNT and CDR2 FRNRAP come from the germline V gene. CDR3 length equals 16 residues. V was pared by 1 base and J by 4 bases, with 6 bases of the junction left unmatched. The CDR3 is CASGLARDRLNQPQHF. In DNA, the CDR3 is TGTGCTAGTGGTTTGGCCCGGGACAGGTTGAATCAGCCCCAGCATTTT.

The chain recombines TRBV10-3 with TRBJ1-5, with TRBD1 matching over 7 bases. The CDR3 runs 17 residues. The trim removed 4 bases at V and 0 bases at J, leaving 9 bases unmatched. Per the germline V gene, CDR1 is ENHRY and CDR2 is SYGVKD. The CDR3 sequence is CAISAKDRADSNQPQHF. The DNA of the CDR3 is TGTGCCATCAGTGCTAAAGACAGGGCGGATAGCAATCAGCCCCAGCATTTT.

This clone came up once. The chain employs TRBV2 and TRBJ1-1; TRBD1 matches 7 bases. V lost 5 bases, J lost 1 base, and 4 bases stayed unmatched. CDR3 length: 14 residues. The germline CDR1 and CDR2 sequences are SNHLY and FYNNEI. The CDR3: CASSPQGGNTEAFF. The CDR3, as DNA: TGTGCCAGCAGTCCTCAGGGGGGGAACACTGAAGCTTTCTTT.